The present entry profiles one T cell receptor beta chain with its context. Its antigen is currently unknown. Here immunoSEQ multiplex PCR was the method, and the copy in TCRdb shows in-frame clones only, minus some. The top ten hold 40% to 50% of the sample, which has around 30,000 clones, about 87% seen once. V lost 5 bases to trimming and J lost 0 bases; unmatched junction nucleotides: 8. The CDR3 is 16 residues long. The germline V gene encodes CDR1 MNHEY and CDR2 SMNVEV (reference sequence). These data belong to a study of lymphopenia after photon versus proton radiotherapy. Findings of the study overall: Photon-treated patients lost naive T cells and TCR diversity; proton-treated stayed stable. After the lymphocyte nadir, photon-treated repertoires showed oligoclonal expansion, especially of CD8+ Temra cells.

This material consisted of peripheral blood, taken from a patient treated with proton-based radiotherapy. The chain links TRBV27 to TRBJ2-7; 9 bases agree with TRBD2. This TCR came from an older woman with cholangiocarcinoma. Some clones in this sample may be carry-over from other donors' samples. The CDR3 protein is CASSRPSGRSSYEQYF. In DNA, the CDR3 is TGTGCCAGCAGTCGGCCCAGCGGGAGGTCCTCCTACGAGCAGTACTTC.